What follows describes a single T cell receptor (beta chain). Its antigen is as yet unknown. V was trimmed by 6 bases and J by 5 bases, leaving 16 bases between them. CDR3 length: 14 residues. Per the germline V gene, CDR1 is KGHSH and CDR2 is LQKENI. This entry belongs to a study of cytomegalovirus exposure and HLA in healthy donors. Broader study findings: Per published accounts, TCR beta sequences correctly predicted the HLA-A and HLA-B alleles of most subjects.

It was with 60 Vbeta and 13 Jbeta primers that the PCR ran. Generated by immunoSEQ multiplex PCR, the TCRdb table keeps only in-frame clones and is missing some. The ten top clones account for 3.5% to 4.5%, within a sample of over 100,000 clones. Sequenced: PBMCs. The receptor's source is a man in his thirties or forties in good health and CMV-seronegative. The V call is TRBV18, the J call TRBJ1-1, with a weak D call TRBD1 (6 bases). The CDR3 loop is CASSLQGRETEAFF. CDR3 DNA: TGTGCCAGCTCCCTACAGGGACGAGAGACTGAAGCTTTCTTT.